The clone carrying this T cell receptor beta chain was picked up many times. Its antigen is not identified. The data derive from a study of response to subunit inactivated influenza vaccine. This CDR3 is 13 amino acids long. The V end was cut by 0 bases, the J end by 4 bases, with 3 bases between. Germline CDR1 reads ENHRY; CDR2 reads SYGVKD. General study results and limits: With each seasonal influenza vaccination, the authors suggested, few new T cells are recruited.

TCRdb re-called the RT-PCR reads with MiXCR, one entry per CDR3 protein. Of about 650,000 distinct CDR3 sequences in the sample, 15% to 17% were seen once. The chain is built from TRBV10-3 and TRBJ2-2; no definite D call. Material: PBMCs from blood, obtained 11 to 12 days after vaccination. This clonotype was sampled from a man aged 50-59 years who received an inactivated influenza vaccine. CDR3 amino acids: CAISESFTGELFF. Here the CDR3 DNA reads TGTGCCATCAGTGAGTCGTTCACCGGGGAGCTGTTTTTT.